Presented here are 30 T cell receptor beta chains from one specimen sequenced in a study of identical twins. Each CDR3 protein is one row after TCRdb ran MiXCR on the 5' RACE reads. In the table there are about 520,000 distinct CDR3 sequences, 20% to 25% of which are singletons. These data were likewise used in another study, on T cells expressing NK-cell markers.

The sample consisted of CD4+ T cells sorted from blood. The receptors shown here come from a woman younger than 35 in good health.

The chain links TRBV7-2 to TRBJ2-7; the D gene is possibly TRBD2 (5 bases). This CDR3 comprises 15 residues. Trimming removed 5 bases at V and 0 bases at J, with 14 bases between. Germline CDR1 SGHTA, CDR2 FQGNSA. The CDR3 region has the DNA TGTGCCAGCAGCCGTACCGGACTGGGCTCCTACGAGCAGTACTTC. Translation: CASSRTGLGSYEQYF.

This chain uses TRBV12-3 or TRBV12-4 with TRBJ1-3, with a tentative D call TRBD1 (6 bases). This CDR3 is built from 15 residues. Trimming removed 6 bases from V and 4 bases from J, with 16 bases in between. Here the CDR3 reads CASSRSDRWGNTIYF. CDR3 nucleotides: TGTGCCAGCAGCCGGAGCGACAGGTGGGGAAACACCATATATTTT.

The chain recombines TRBV19 with TRBJ1-1; D gene unclear. CDR3 length equals 15 residues. V lost 11 bases and J 4 bases, leaving 23 bases between the germline ends. Germline V lookup: CDR1 LNHDA, CDR2 SQIVND (reference sequence). As DNA, the CDR3 is TGTGCCTCTTTACCCACCCTGACGGGGAGCACTGAAGCTTTCTTT. Its translation: CASLPTLTGSTEAFF. The variable domain in full, completed from reference TRBV19 and TRBJ1-1, reads DGGITQSPKYLFRKEGQNVTLSCEQNLNHDAMYWYRQDPGQGLRLIYYSQIVNDFQKGDIAEGYSVSREKKESFPLTVTSAQKNPTAFYLCASLPTLTGSTEAFFGQGTRLTVV.

This chain joins TRBV20-1 and TRBJ1-2; 9 bases line up with TRBD1. Trimming cost V 6 bases and J 6 bases; bases outside gene matches: 11. The CDR3 covers 14 residues. Per the germline V gene, CDR1 is DFQATT and CDR2 is SNEGSKA (reference sequence). As DNA, the CDR3 is TGCAGTGCCAAGTATTGGGGACAGGGCAATGGCTACACCTTC. Protein product: CSAKYWGQGNGYTF.

This clonotype was counted between two and nine times. The J gene is TRBJ1-2, the V gene TRBV6-1; D is undetermined. The germline CDR1 and CDR2 sequences are MNHNS and SASEGT. The CDR3 loop spans 16 amino acids. V was cut by 7 bases and J by 4 bases, with 22 bases left in between. The CDR3 DNA sequence: TGTGCCAGCATGCCTGGCAGAAACTGGATCAGCTATGGCTACACCTTC. Translated, it gives CASMPGRNWISYGYTF.

This clonotype was seen many times. The chain recombines TRBV20-1 with TRBJ2-1, with a tentative D call TRBD2 (7 bases). The germline V and J ends were trimmed by 0 bases and 5 bases, with 14 bases remaining between them. Germline V CDR1 and CDR2: DFQATT, SNEGSKA (reference sequence). The CDR3 runs 15 residues. The CDR3 sequence is CSARDWGGHNNEQFF. The CDR3 DNA follows: TGCAGTGCTAGAGATTGGGGGGGGCACAACAATGAGCAGTTCTTC.

This clonotype was recorded a few times. The V call is TRBV6-1, the J call TRBJ2-5; 8 bases agree with TRBD1. CDR3 size: 15 residues. J gave up 4 bases and V 7 bases, and 11 bases lay outside the gene matches. The germline gives CDR1 MNHNS, CDR2 SASEGT. CDR3 in DNA: TGTGCCAGCACCCACTATGGACAGGGTACAGAGACCCAGTACTTC. Protein product: CASTHYGQGTETQYF.

This clonotype was seen ten or more times. The chain has TRBV5-1 and TRBJ2-1, with 9 bases matching TRBD2. J gave up 1 base and V 5 bases, and 4 bases lay outside the gene matches. Looked up from germline, CDR1 is SGHRS and CDR2 is YFSETQ. There are 15 residues in the CDR3. The chain's CDR3 is CASSGGRGSYNEQFF. DNA for the CDR3: TGCGCCAGCAGTGGCGGGAGGGGTTCCTACAATGAGCAGTTCTTC.

This sequence joins TRBV6-2 or TRBV6-3 and TRBJ2-3; 15 nucleotides agree with TRBD2. V gave up 3 bases and J gave up 7 bases; unmatched junction bases: 17. CDR1 is MNHEY and CDR2 is SVGEGT in the germline V gene. The CDR3 contains 20 residues. The CDR3 loop is CASSYPLLARTSGGAYTQYF. As DNA, the CDR3 is TGTGCCAGCAGTTATCCCCTTCTGGCCCGGACTAGCGGGGGGGCCTATACGCAGTATTTT.

Only a few counts were recorded for this clonotype. J is TRBJ2-5 and V is TRBV28, with a tentative D call TRBD2 (6 bases). The V gene lost 6 bases and the J gene lost 5 bases, with 16 bases spanning the gap. The germline V gene has CDR1 MDHEN and CDR2 SYDVKM. The CDR3 covers 14 residues. CDR3 bases: TGTGCCAGCAGCCCCCCGGCAGGGAGGGAGACCCAGTACTTC. This sequence encodes CASSPPAGRETQYF.

This clonotype has just a few counts. The J gene is TRBJ2-3, the V gene TRBV29-1; tentative D call: TRBD1 (6 bases). This CDR3 contains 12 residues. Germline assignment: CDR1 SQVTM and CDR2 ANQGSEA. Deletions cut 7 bases from V and 2 bases from J, with 10 bases between. The CDR3 DNA is TGCAGCGGACAGGAGAACACAGATACGCAGTATTTT. It codes for CSGQENTDTQYF.

Ten or more counts support this clonotype. This chain links TRBV7-2 with TRBJ2-5, with D possibly matching TRBD1 (5 bases). This CDR3 has 13 residues. V lost 6 bases and J lost 2, with 10 bases in between. Per germline, CDR1 SGHTA and CDR2 FQGNSA. The CDR3 region is CASSGRGQETQYF. The CDR3 coding sequence is TGTGCCAGCAGTGGTAGGGGACAAGAGACCCAGTACTTC.

The chain has TRBV18 and TRBJ2-2; 7 bases map to TRBD2. Germline assignment: CDR1 KGHSH and CDR2 LQKENI. Germline trimming cut 6 bases from V and 0 bases from J; bases unmatched to any gene: 7. The CDR3 totals 16 residues. In DNA form, the CDR3 reads TGTGCCAGCTCGGGGGGACTACCCGCGAACACCGGGGAGCTGTTTTTT. This sequence encodes CASSGGLPANTGELFF.

Many counts were recorded for this clonotype. V gene TRBV4-3 combines with J gene TRBJ2-7; D might be TRBD1 or TRBD2, each matching 6 bases. The CDR3 runs 15 residues. Germline CDR1 LGHNA, CDR2 YSLEER. The V and J ends lost 0 bases and 3 bases respectively, with 12 bases between them. In DNA, the CDR3 is TGCGCCAGCAGCCAAGATAGGGGGGTTAGCTACGAGCAGTACTTC. Encoded protein: CASSQDRGVSYEQYF.

The V gene is TRBV12-3 or TRBV12-4, the J gene TRBJ2-3; 8 bases are a match to TRBD1. This CDR3 has 17 residues. V shed 2 bases, J shed 1 base, and the junction held 8 bases outside the gene matches. The CDR3 is CASSLWGRGRGTDTQYF. In DNA, the CDR3 is TGTGCCAGCAGTTTATGGGGCAGGGGGCGAGGCACAGATACGCAGTATTTT.

This clonotype was observed a few times. The chain is built from TRBV20-1 and TRBJ1-1; D might be TRBD1 (5 bases). V lost 1 base and J lost 1, with 10 bases in between. The germline gives CDR1 DFQATT, CDR2 SNEGSKA (reference sequence). This CDR3 has 14 residues. The CDR3 bases are TGCAGTGCTAGAGTGGCAGGGACGAACACTGAAGCTTTCTTT. It codes for CSARVAGTNTEAFF.

The chain employs TRBV20-1 and TRBJ1-6; TRBD1 aligns across 12 bases. CDR1 and CDR2 (germline): DFQATT, SNEGSKA (reference sequence). This CDR3 is built from 15 residues. V shed 2 bases, J shed 10 bases, and the junction held 6 bases outside the gene matches. CDR3 amino acids: CSARPGQGARSPLHF. CDR3 nucleotides: TGCAGTGCTAGACCGGGACAGGGGGCAAGATCACCCCTCCACTTT.

The chain combines TRBV7-6 with TRBJ2-4; D is perhaps TRBD1 or TRBD2 (5 bases each). Germline CDR1 and CDR2: SGHVS and FNYEAQ. CDR3 length: 15 residues. Trimming removed 1 base from V and 7 bases from J, with 14 bases in between. The CDR3 region is CASSLETGGGNIQYF. Here the CDR3 DNA reads TGTGCCAGCAGCTTAGAAACAGGAGGTGGTAACATTCAGTACTTC.

The chain combines TRBV18 with TRBJ2-7; a possible D gene is TRBD2 (5 bases). Trimming shortened V by 3 bases and J by 3 bases, and 9 bases separated the two germline ends. The germline V gene encodes CDR1 KGHSH and CDR2 LQKENI. This CDR3 is 13 amino acids long. The CDR3 reads CASSPTADYEQYF. The CDR3 DNA is TGTGCCAGCTCACCTACAGCGGACTACGAGCAGTACTTC.

This clonotype was observed at least ten times. The chain has TRBV7-9 and TRBJ1-1; 7 nucleotides align to TRBD1. J gave up 2 bases and V 6 bases, and 6 bases lay outside the gene matches. The V gene's germline CDR1 is SEHNR and CDR2 FQNEAQ (reference sequence). The CDR3 totals 14 residues. In DNA, the CDR3 is TGTGCCAGCAGTTTACAGGGGAGCAACACTGAAGCTTTCTTT. Protein: CASSLQGSNTEAFF.

There are a few counts of this clonotype. The chain employs TRBV5-1 and TRBJ1-4, with D possibly TRBD1 on 5 matching bases. The CDR3 is made up of 18 amino acids. The germline gives CDR1 SGHRS, CDR2 YFSETQ. V dropped 4 bases and J dropped 5 bases, with 24 bases sitting between them. The CDR3 DNA reads TGCGCCAGCAGCCCCTCCGCCGCCCCGACAGAGAAAAATGAAAAACTGTTTTTT. Protein product: CASSPSAAPTEKNEKLFF.

The sample holds a few counts of this clonotype. This chain joins TRBV20-1 and TRBJ2-7; tentatively, D is TRBD1 or TRBD2 (6 bases each). CDR3 length equals 13 residues. Trimming shortened V by 6 bases and J by 3 bases, and 15 bases separated the two germline ends. The germline CDR1 and CDR2 sequences are DFQATT and SNEGSKA (reference sequence). The CDR3: CSAELEGGYEQYF. CDR3 DNA: TGCAGTGCGGAATTGGAGGGGGGCTACGAGCAGTACTTC.

This clonotype has only a few counts. This chain links TRBV20-1 with TRBJ1-5; possibly TRBD1 for D (5 bases). V was clipped by 0 bases and J by 2 bases, with 11 bases between them. The CDR3 contains 15 residues. CDR1 is DFQATT and CDR2 is SNEGSKA in the germline V gene (reference sequence). The CDR3 sequence: CSARDLGDGNQPQHF. CDR3 nucleotide sequence: TGCAGTGCTAGAGATCTCGGGGACGGCAATCAGCCCCAGCATTTT.

This clonotype was seen more than once but under ten times. The rearrangement joins TRBV10-1 to TRBJ2-5, with D hard to call. The CDR3 sequence is 13 residues long. Between the trimmed V and J ends, which lost 10 bases and 7 bases, there was a span of 19 bases. The germline V gene encodes CDR1 WNHNN and CDR2 SYGVQD (reference sequence). The CDR3 region is CATFDDRSGTQYF. In DNA form, the CDR3 reads TGCGCCACCTTCGACGACCGCTCTGGGACCCAGTACTTC.

This clonotype was found a few times. The V call is TRBV7-9, the J call TRBJ2-5; 11 bases align to TRBD2. CDR3 size: 17 residues. Germline CDR1 and CDR2: SEHNR and FQNEAQ (reference sequence). The V and J ends lost 4 bases and 3 bases, in that order; junction bases with no gene match: 10. The CDR3 sequence: CASSWRLAGYSEETQYF. The CDR3 DNA reads as TGTGCCAGCAGCTGGAGACTAGCGGGATATTCAGAAGAGACCCAGTACTTC.

V and J are TRBV12-3 or TRBV12-4 and TRBJ1-6; D unclear. The CDR3 runs to 15 residues. The V gene lost 5 bases and the J gene lost 9 bases, with 17 bases spanning the gap. This chain's CDR3 is CASSPEGSRSSPLHF. DNA for the CDR3: TGTGCCAGCAGTCCAGAGGGCTCCCGTAGTTCACCCCTCCACTTT.

This clonotype was seen a handful of times. The V call is TRBV7-3, the J call TRBJ1-2; 9 positions match TRBD1. The CDR3 length is 16 residues. Germline assignment: CDR1 SGHTA and CDR2 FQGTGA. V shed 5 bases, J shed 4 bases, and the junction held 11 bases outside the gene matches. The CDR3 region has the DNA TGTGCCAGCAGCCTAGACCCGGGACAGGGAACCTATGGCTACACCTTC. This codes for CASSLDPGQGTYGYTF.

The chain joins TRBV20-1 to TRBJ2-7, with D perhaps TRBD1 (6 bases). Germline V gene lookup returns CDR1 DFQATT and CDR2 SNEGSKA (reference sequence). The CDR3 runs to 15 residues. The germline V and J ends were trimmed by 0 bases and 3 bases, with 15 bases remaining between them. CDR3 in amino acids: CSARDQGQTFYEQYF. Here the CDR3 DNA reads TGCAGTGCTAGAGATCAAGGACAGACTTTCTACGAGCAGTACTTC.

The chain employs TRBV7-2 and TRBJ2-1, with a weak D call TRBD2 (5 bases). V lost 2 bases and J 7 bases, leaving 9 bases between the germline ends. The CDR3 has 13 amino acids. CDR1 and CDR2 from the germline V gene are SGHTA and FQGNSA. The CDR3 spells CASSLRRDNEQFF. Written as DNA, the CDR3 is TGTGCCAGCAGCTTACGACGGGATAATGAGCAGTTCTTC.

The chain links TRBV18 to TRBJ2-5; D is possibly TRBD2 (6 bases). CDR3 length: 19 amino acids. With 3 bases removed from V and 0 bases from J, the gap between germline ends came to 23 bases. Germline CDR1 reads KGHSH; CDR2 reads LQKENI. In DNA form, the CDR3 reads TGTGCCAGCTCACCCATGAGGGTAGCGGCCACCGTCAACCAAGAGACCCAGTACTTC. This sequence encodes CASSPMRVAATVNQETQYF. The variable domain in full, with the rest retrieved from reference TRBV18 and TRBJ2-5, is NAGVMQNPRHLVRRRGQEARLRCSPMKGHSHVYWYRQLPEEGLKFMVYLQKENIIDESGMPKERFSAEFPKEGPSILRIQQVVRGDSAAYFCASSPMRVAATVNQETQYFGPGTRLLVL.